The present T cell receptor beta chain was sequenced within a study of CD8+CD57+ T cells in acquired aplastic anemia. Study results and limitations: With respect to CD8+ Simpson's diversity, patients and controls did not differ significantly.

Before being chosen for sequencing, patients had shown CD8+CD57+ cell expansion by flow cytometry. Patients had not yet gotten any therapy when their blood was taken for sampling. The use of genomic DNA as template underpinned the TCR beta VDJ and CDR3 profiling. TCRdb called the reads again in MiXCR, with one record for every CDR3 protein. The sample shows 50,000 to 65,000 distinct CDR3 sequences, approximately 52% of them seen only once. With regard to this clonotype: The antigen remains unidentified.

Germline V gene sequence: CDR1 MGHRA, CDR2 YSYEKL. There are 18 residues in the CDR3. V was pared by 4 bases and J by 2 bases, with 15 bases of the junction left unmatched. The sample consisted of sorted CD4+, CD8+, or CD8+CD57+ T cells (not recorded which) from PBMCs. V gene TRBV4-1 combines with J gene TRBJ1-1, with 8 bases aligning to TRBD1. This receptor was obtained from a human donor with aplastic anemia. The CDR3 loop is CASSLSSSGTGPNTEAFF. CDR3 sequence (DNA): TGCGCCAGCAGCCTATCATCGTCCGGGACAGGCCCTAACACTGAAGCTTTCTTT.